This is a list of T cell receptor beta chains from one sample in a study of breast tumors, draining lymph nodes, adjacent tissues. TCRdb itself ran the multiplex PCR reads through MiXCR, one entry per CDR3 protein. Counted here are about 100,000 distinct CDR3 sequences, 21% occurring once; the ten biggest clones make up less than 1.5%. Sequenced sample: axillary lymph node tissue. These receptors were collected from a female donor with breast cancer. Some clones in this sample may be carry-over from other donors' samples. Each CDR3 is given with its conserved first and last residue. D genes are given only for firm matches. Rows may omit the clone size; those that give it use once, few, many or a size class.

>14|NA|TRBV5-1|TRBJ2-2|NA
TGCGCCAGCAGGGACCAGGGATACACCGGGGAGCTGTTTTTT
CASRDQGYTGELFF
>13|NA|TRBV7-3|TRBJ2-7|many
TGTGCCAGCAGCTTAACGGCGGACTACGAGCAGTACTTC
CASSLTADYEQYF
>14|NA|TRBV29-1|TRBJ1-4|many
TGCAGCGTGGGCCCCGGGACACCAAATGAAAAACTGTTTTTT
CSVGPGTPNEKLFF
>17|NA|TRBV11-2|TRBJ2-1|many
TGTGCCAGCAGCCCACGGACAGGACTACTCATCTACAATGAGCAGTTCTTC
CASSPRTGLLIYNEQFF
>13|TRBD2|TRBV25-1|TRBJ2-1|many
TGTGCCAGCAGCCGCGGGAGGACTGAGGTGCAGTTCTTC
CASSRGRTEVQFF
>11|TRBD1|TRBV19|TRBJ1-2|many
TGTGCCAGTAGTCAGGGACAGGGCTACACCTTC
CASSQGQGYTF
>15|NA|TRBV4-1|TRBJ2-7|many
TGCGCCAGCAGCCAAGAGTTCCCTGCTGTCTACGAGCAGTACTTC
CASSQEFPAVYEQYF
>19|NA|TRBV19|TRBJ1-5|NA
TGTGCCAGTCCCCAATATAGGTCAGGGGTCGGATCCGGCAATCAGCCCCAGCATTTT
CASPQYRSGVGSGNQPQHF
>17|TRBD2|TRBV27|TRBJ2-6|few
TGTGCCAGCAGTTCGCCGGGACTAGGTCCCGGGGCCAACGTCCTGACTTTC
CASSSPGLGPGANVLTF
>14|TRBD1|TRBV19|TRBJ1-5|once
TGTGCCAGCATACCGGGACAGGGTGGCCAGCCCCAGCATTTT
CASIPGQGGQPQHF
>15|NA|TRBV4-2|TRBJ2-5|many
TGTGCCAGCAGCCAAGGGGGGGCGAGGGAGGAGACCCAGTACTTC
CASSQGGAREETQYF
>11|NA|TRBV2|TRBJ1-1|NA
TGTGCCAGCAGGGTAGAAGGGGAGGCTTTCTTT
CASRVEGEAFF
>14|TRBD2|TRBV20-1|TRBJ2-1|many
TGCAGTGAATCCCCCGGGACTACCATCAATGAGCAGTTCTTC
CSESPGTTINEQFF
>13|NA|TRBV12-3/TRBV12-4|TRBJ1-6|many
TGTGCCAGCAGTTTTAAGGGTAATTCACCCCTCCACTTT
CASSFKGNSPLHF
>14|NA|TRBV3-1|TRBJ2-2|few
TGTGCCAGCAGCCACCTAGGGAACACCGGGGAGCTGTTTTTT
CASSHLGNTGELFF
>12|NA|TRBV7-2|TRBJ2-7|many
TGTGCCAGCAGCGTGGACTTCTACGAGCAGTACTTC
CASSVDFYEQYF
>17|TRBD1|TRBV6-1|TRBJ2-7|many
TGTGCCAGCAGCAATGCGCTCCGACAGGGGCCACAGGGTGGGCAGTACTTC
CASSNALRQGPQGGQYF
>16|TRBD2|TRBV20-1|TRBJ2-3|many
TGCAGTGCTCGGACGGGCGGGGAGGGCCGGGTAGATACGCAGTATTTT
CSARTGGEGRVDTQYF
>16|NA|TRBV19|TRBJ2-1|many
TGTGCCAGTAGTGCCGCGGGACGGAGCTCCTACAATGAGCAGTTCTTC
CASSAAGRSSYNEQFF
>13|NA|TRBV20-1|TRBJ2-7|many
TGCAGTGCTAGAGGGTCAGGCACAAAGGTGGAGTACTTC
CSARGSGTKVEYF
>15|NA|TRBV6-1|TRBJ2-4|NA
TGTGCCAGCAGTGAGCATCCTCAGGGGGGAAACATTCAGTACTTC
CASSEHPQGGNIQYF
>12|NA|TRBV9|TRBJ1-2|many
TGTGCCAGCAGCGTATCAGGGTATGGCTACACCTTC
CASSVSGYGYTF
>14|NA|TRBV6-1|TRBJ1-5|many
TGTGCCAGCAGCGAACCCCAGGGCAATCAGCCCCAGCATTTT
CASSEPQGNQPQHF
>17|NA|TRBV7-6|TRBJ2-2|NA
TGTGCCAGCTCTCGAGGGGTCCAGGGCGCGAACACCGGGGAGCTGTTTTTT
CASSRGVQGANTGELFF
>12|NA|TRBV5-6|TRBJ1-5|many
TGTGCCAGCAGCTTCGAGGGACAGCCCCAGCATTTT
CASSFEGQPQHF
>14|NA|TRBV4-1|TRBJ2-5|many
TGCGCCAGCAGCCTCCGACAGCTCCAAGAGACCCAGTACTTC
CASSLRQLQETQYF
>17|TRBD2|TRBV6-1|TRBJ2-7|many
TGTGCCAGCAGTGTCGAGGCTAGCGGGAGTAGTTCCTACGAGCAGTACTTC
CASSVEASGSSSYEQYF
>15|NA|TRBV6-1|TRBJ1-5|many
TGTGCCAGCAGGTCGGGGTCTTATAGCAATCAGCCCCAGCATTTT
CASRSGSYSNQPQHF
>15|TRBD1|TRBV4-1|TRBJ2-2|NA
TGCGCCGGCAGCCAGGGACAGACCAACACCGGGGAGCTGTTTTTT
CAGSQGQTNTGELFF
>15|TRBD1|TRBV4-1|TRBJ2-7|many
TGCGCCAGCAGCCCTATAGGGGACAGTATTTACGAGCAGTACTTC
CASSPIGDSIYEQYF
>14|TRBD1|TRBV10-3|TRBJ2-7|many
TGTGCCATCAGCGGGACAGGTCCCGGCTACGAGCAGTACTTC
CAISGTGPGYEQYF
>13|NA|TRBV5-6|TRBJ1-4|many
TGTGCCAGCAGTTCGGGGCACGGCGAAAAACTGTTTTTT
CASSSGHGEKLFF
>14|NA|TRBV18|TRBJ2-5|few
TGTGCCAGCTCACCAGTCGGGGGAGAGGAGACCCAGTACTTC
CASSPVGGEETQYF
>14|NA|TRBV20-1|TRBJ2-5|few
TGCAGTGCTAGGGGGGGGGGGCTGCAAGAGACCCAGTACTTC
CSARGGGLQETQYF
>11|NA|TRBV5-8|TRBJ2-1|NA
TGTGCCGGCAGCTTCCAGGGGGGTTGGTTCTTC
CAGSFQGGWFF
>16|TRBD2|TRBV6-5|TRBJ2-7|many
TGTGCCAGCAGTTACTCGGGATGGCTAGCGGGCTACGAGCAGTACTTC
CASSYSGWLAGYEQYF
>17|TRBD1|TRBV5-1|TRBJ2-5|many
TGCGCCAGCAGCTGGAAACCCTCCGGGACAGAAAAAGAGACCCAGTACTTC
CASSWKPSGTEKETQYF
>13|NA|TRBV7-3|TRBJ1-1|NA
TGTGCCAGCAGCTTAGACAGGAACACTGAAGCTTTCTTT
CASSLDRNTEAFF
>14|NA|TRBV4-1|TRBJ2-1|many
TGCGCCAGCAGCCAAGATGTGCTTTTTAATGAGCAGTTCTTC
CASSQDVLFNEQFF
>14|TRBD1|TRBV20-1|TRBJ1-5|many
TGCAGTGCTCGAACAGGGGGTAGCAATCAGCCCCAGCATTTT
CSARTGGSNQPQHF
>17|TRBD1|TRBV6-1|TRBJ1-4|few
TGTGCCACCGAGGACAGGCGAAGCTTAGCAACTAATGAAAAACTGTTTTTT
CATEDRRSLATNEKLFF
>14|NA|TRBV9|TRBJ2-7|many
TGTGCCAGCAGCGCGTCGACGGGGAACTACGAGCAGTACTTC
CASSASTGNYEQYF
>14|NA|TRBV30|TRBJ1-3|many
TGTGCCTGGAGTGTAAAGAGTACTGGAAACACCATATATTTT
CAWSVKSTGNTIYF
>16|TRBD2|TRBV2|TRBJ2-1|few
TGTGCCAGCAGTCCCGGGACTAGCGGAGTATACAATGAGCAGCTCTTC
CASSPGTSGVYNEQLF
>14|TRBD1|TRBV19|TRBJ1-5|many
TGTGCCAGTAGTCCTCAACAGGGGAATCAGCCCCAGCATTTT
CASSPQQGNQPQHF
>15|TRBD1|TRBV4-1|TRBJ1-6|many
TGCGCCAGCAGCCAGTGGACAGGGGAGAATTCACCCCTCCACTTT
CASSQWTGENSPLHF
>12|NA|TRBV25-1|TRBJ1-6|many
TGTGCCAGCAGTGTCCTTAATTCACCCCTCCACTTT
CASSVLNSPLHF
>15|NA|TRBV4-2|TRBJ1-4|few
TGTGCCAGCAGCGTTAAAGGGGGGGCCGGGGAAAAACTGTTTTTT
CASSVKGGAGEKLFF
>15|TRBD1|TRBV5-1|TRBJ1-2|many
TGCGCCAGCAGCTTGGGACAGGGAAGAAACTATGGCTACACCTTC
CASSLGQGRNYGYTF
>13|NA|TRBV11-3|TRBJ2-5|few
TGTGCCGGCAGCTCCCCCGGCCAAGAGACCCAGTACTTC
CAGSSPGQETQYF
>15|TRBD2|TRBV20-1|TRBJ2-3|many
TGCAGTGCTAGAGATCACAGGCTAGCGGGAAATACGCAGTATTTT
CSARDHRLAGNTQYF
>14|NA|TRBV2|TRBJ1-2|many
TGTGCCAGCAGTAAAGACAGAACTAACTATGGCTACACCTTC
CASSKDRTNYGYTF
>13|TRBD2|TRBV6-1|TRBJ2-5|many
TGTGCCAGCAGTGAAAGGGGAGGGGAGACCCAGTACTTC
CASSERGGETQYF